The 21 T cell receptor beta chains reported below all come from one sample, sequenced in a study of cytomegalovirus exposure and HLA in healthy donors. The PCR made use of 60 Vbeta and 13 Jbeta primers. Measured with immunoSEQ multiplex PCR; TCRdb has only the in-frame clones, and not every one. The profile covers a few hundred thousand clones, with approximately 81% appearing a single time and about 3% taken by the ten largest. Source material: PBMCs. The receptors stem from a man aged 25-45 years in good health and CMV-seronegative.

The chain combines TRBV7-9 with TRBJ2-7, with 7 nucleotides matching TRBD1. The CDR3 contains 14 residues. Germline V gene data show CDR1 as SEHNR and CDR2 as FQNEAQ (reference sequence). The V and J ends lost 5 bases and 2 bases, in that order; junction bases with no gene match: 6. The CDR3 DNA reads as TGTGCCAGCAGCCGACCGGGACAGACCTACGAGCAGTACTTC. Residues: CASSRPGQTYEQYF.

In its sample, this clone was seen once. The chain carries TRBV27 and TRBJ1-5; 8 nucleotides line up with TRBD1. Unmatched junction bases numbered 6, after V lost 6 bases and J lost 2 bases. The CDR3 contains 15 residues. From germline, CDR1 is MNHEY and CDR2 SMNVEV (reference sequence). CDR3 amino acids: CASRLTGGGNQPQHF. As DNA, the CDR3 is TGTGCCAGCAGACTTACAGGGGGGGGCAATCAGCCCCAGCATTTT.

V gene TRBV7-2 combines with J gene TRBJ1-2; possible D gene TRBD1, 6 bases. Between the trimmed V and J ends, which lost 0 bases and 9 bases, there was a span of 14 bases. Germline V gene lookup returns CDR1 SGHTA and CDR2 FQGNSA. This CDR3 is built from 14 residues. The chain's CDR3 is CASSLARTGQSYTF. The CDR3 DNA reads TGTGCCAGCAGCTTAGCGCGTACAGGGCAGAGCTACACCTTC.

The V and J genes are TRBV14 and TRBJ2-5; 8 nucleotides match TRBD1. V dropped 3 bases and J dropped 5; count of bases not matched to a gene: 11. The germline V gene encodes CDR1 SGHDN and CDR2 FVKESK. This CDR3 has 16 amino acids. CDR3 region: CASSQQGAHSRETQYF. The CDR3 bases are TGTGCCAGCAGCCAGCAGGGGGCGCATTCTAGGGAGACCCAGTACTTC.

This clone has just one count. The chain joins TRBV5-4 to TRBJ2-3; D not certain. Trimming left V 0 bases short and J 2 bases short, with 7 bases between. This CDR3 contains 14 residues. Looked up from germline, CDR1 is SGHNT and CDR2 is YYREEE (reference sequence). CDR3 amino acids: CASSLAQSTDTQYF. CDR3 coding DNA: TGTGCCAGCAGCTTGGCACAGTCCACAGATACGCAGTATTTT.

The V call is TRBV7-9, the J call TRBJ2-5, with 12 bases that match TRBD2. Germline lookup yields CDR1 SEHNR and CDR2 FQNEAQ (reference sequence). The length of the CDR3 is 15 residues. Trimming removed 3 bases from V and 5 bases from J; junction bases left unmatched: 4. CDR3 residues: CASSFTSGGLETQYF. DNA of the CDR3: TGTGCCAGCAGCTTTACTAGCGGGGGGCTGGAGACCCAGTACTTC.

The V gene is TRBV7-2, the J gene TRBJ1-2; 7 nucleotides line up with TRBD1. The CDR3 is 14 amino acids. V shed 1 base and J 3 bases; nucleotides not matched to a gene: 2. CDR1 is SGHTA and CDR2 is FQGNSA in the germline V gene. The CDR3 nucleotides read TGTGCCAGCAGCTTAGGGGACAGCTACTATGGCTACACCTTC. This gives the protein CASSLGDSYYGYTF.

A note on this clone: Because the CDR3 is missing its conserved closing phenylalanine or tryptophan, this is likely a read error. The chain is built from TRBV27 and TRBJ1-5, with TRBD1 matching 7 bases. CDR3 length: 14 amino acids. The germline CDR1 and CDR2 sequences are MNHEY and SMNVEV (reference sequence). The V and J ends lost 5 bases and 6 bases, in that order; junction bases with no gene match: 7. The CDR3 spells CASSRRQGSQPQHL. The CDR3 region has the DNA TGTGCCAGCAGTCGCCGACAGGGTAGTCAGCCCCAGCATCTT.

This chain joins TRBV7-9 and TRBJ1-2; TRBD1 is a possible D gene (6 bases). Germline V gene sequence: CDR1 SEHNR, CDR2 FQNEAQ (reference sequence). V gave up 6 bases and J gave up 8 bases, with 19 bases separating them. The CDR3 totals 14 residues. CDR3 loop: CASSPPGGSGGYTF. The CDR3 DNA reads TGTGCCAGCAGTCCCCCGGGGGGCTCGGGAGGCTACACCTTC.

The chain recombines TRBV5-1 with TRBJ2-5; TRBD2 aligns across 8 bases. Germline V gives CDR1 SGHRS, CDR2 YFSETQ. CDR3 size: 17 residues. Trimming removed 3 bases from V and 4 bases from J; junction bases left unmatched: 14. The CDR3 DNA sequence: TGCGCCAGCAGCTCCGACTCGGGTGCTGCGGGGGGAGAGACCCAGTACTTC. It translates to CASSSDSGAAGGETQYF.

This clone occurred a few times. The CDR3 here is CSVENSGGADTQYF. For the CDR3, the DNA is TGCAGCGTTGAAAACAGCGGGGGTGCAGATACGCAGTATTTT. This chain joins TRBV29-1 and TRBJ2-3, with 8 bases that match TRBD2. The ends lost 2 bases at V and 4 bases at J; junction bases unmatched: 5. This CDR3 is 14 amino acids long. Germline lookup yields CDR1 SQVTM and CDR2 ANQGSEA.

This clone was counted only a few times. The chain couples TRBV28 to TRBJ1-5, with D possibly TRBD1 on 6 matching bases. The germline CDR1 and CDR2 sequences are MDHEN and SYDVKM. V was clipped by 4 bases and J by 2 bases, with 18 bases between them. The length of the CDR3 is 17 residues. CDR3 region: CASSYRDTITGNQPQHF. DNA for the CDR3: TGTGCCAGCAGTTACCGGGACACTATTACCGGCAATCAGCCCCAGCATTTT.

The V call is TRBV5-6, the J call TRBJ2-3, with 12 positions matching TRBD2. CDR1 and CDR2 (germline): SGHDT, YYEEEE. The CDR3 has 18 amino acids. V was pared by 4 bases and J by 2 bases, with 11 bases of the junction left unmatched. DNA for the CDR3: TGTGCCAGCAGCCCTCTAGCGGGGGGGTATTCTGTCACAGATACGCAGTATTTT. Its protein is CASSPLAGGYSVTDTQYF.

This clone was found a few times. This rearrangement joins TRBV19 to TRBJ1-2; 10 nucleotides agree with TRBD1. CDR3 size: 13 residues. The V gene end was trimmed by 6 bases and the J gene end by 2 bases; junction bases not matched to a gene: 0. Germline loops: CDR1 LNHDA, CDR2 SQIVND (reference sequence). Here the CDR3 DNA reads TGTGCCAGTAGGACAGGGGGCAACTATGGCTACACCTTC. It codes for CASRTGGNYGYTF.

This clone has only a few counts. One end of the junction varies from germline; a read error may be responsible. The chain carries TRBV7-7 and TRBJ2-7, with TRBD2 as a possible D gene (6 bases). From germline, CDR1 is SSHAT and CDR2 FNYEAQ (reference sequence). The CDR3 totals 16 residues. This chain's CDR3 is CASSLGSAGTSSEQYF. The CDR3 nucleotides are TGTGCTAGCAGCTTAGGAAGTGCGGGGACTTCTAGCGAGCAGTACTTC.

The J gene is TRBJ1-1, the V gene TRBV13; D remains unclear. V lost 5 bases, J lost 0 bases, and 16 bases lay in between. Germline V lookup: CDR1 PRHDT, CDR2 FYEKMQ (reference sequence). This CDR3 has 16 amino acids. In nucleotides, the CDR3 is TGTGCCAGCAGCCCAGAGGGCCGAGGGATGAACACTGAAGCTTTCTTT. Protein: CASSPEGRGMNTEAFF.

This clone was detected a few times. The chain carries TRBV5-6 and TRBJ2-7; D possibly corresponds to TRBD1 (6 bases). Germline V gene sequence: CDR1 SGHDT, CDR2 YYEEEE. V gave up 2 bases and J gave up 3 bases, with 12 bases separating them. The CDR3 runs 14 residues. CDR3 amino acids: CASSLITGLYEQYF. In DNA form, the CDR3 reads TGTGCCAGCAGCTTAATAACAGGGCTCTACGAGCAGTACTTC.

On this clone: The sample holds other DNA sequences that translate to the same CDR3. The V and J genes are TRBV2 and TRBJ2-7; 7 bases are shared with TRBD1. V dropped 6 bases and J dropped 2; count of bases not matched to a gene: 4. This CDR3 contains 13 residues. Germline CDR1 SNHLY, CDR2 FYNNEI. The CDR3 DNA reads TGTGCCAGCAGGGGAACAGGGGCCTACGAGCAGTACTTC. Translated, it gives CASRGTGAYEQYF.

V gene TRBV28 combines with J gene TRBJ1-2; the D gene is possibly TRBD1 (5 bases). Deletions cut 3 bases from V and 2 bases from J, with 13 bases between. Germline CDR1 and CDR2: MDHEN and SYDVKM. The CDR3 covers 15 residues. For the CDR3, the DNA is TGTGCCAGCAGTTTGTCGGACACGCTGAACTATGGCTACACCTTC. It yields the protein CASSLSDTLNYGYTF.

The CDR3 spells CASSYDGTEAFF. CDR3 coding DNA: TGTGCCAGCAGTTATGACGGGACTGAAGCTTTCTTT. This rearrangement joins TRBV2 to TRBJ1-1; D not resolved. This CDR3 has 12 amino acids. The germline CDR1 and CDR2 sequences are SNHLY and FYNNEI. Trimming removed 5 bases from V and 5 bases from J, with 9 bases in between.

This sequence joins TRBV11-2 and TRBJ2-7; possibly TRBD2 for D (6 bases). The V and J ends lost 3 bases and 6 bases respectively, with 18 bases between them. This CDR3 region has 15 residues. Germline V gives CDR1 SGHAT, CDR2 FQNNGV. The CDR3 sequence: CASSFSGLPAGEQYF. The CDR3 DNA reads TGTGCCAGCAGCTTCTCGGGACTCCCGGCGGGCGAGCAGTACTTC.